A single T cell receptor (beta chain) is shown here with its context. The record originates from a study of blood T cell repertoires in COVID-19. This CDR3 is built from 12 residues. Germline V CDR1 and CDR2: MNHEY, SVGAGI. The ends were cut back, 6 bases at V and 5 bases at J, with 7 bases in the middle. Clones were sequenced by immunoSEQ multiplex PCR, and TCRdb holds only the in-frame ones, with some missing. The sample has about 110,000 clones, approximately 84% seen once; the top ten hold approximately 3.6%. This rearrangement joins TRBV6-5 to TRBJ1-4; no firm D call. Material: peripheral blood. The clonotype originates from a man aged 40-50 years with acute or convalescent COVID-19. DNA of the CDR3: TGTGCCAGCAGGGCGGGGAATGAAAAACTGTTTTTT. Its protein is CASRAGNEKLFF.